The clone carrying this T cell receptor beta chain was observed a single time. The assay was immunoSEQ multiplex PCR, and TCRdb's table has in-frame clones only and misses some. The repertoire has roughly 92,000 clones, approximately 88% of them found once; the top ten carry roughly a third. The sample originates from a study of blood T cell repertoires in COVID-19. Germline CDR1 and CDR2: MRHNA and SNTAGT. The CDR3 has 15 amino acids. V lost 5 bases, J lost 7 bases, and 6 bases stayed unmatched. The sample comprised peripheral blood. The receptor comes from a woman of 80 years or more with active or convalescent COVID-19. This chain joins TRBV6-4 and TRBJ2-1; TRBD2 agrees at 12 bases. The CDR3 DNA reads as TGTGCCAGCAGTAACCTAGCGGGAGGGTGGAATGAGCAGTTCTTC. It encodes CASSNLAGGWNEQFF.